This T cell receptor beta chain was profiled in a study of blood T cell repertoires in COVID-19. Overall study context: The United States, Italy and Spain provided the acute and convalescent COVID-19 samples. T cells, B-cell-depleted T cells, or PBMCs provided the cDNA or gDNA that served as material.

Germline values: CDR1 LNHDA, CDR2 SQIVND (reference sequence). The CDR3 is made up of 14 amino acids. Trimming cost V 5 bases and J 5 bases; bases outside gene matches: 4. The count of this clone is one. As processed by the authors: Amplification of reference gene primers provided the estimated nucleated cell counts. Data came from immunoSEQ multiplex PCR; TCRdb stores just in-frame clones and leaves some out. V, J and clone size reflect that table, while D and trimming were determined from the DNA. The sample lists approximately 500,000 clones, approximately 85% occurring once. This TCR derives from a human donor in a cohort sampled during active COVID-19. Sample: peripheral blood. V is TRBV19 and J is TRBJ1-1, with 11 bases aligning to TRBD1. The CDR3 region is CASSLGTGGTEAFF. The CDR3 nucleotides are TGTGCCAGTAGTCTGGGGACAGGGGGAACTGAAGCTTTCTTT.